The 8 T cell receptor beta chains below come from one sample, sequenced in a study of CD8+ T cells in alopecia areata. Extracted from the samples, RNA was reverse transcribed into cDNA to serve as the sequencing template. Sequencing was performed with immunoSEQ multiplex PCR; in TCRdb, only in-frame clones are kept and a portion is missing. The sample holds about 12,000 clones, just over 55% seen once. Those with alopecia areata gave lesional scalp punch biopsies and peripheral blood. The sequenced sample was skin. These receptors originate from a human donor with alopecia areata.

The gene calls are TRBV28 and TRBJ2-7, with TRBD2 identical over 11 bases. CDR3 size: 13 residues. The germline V gene has CDR1 MDHEN and CDR2 SYDVKM. Trimming removed 7 bases from V and 6 bases from J; junction bases left unmatched: 5. In DNA, the CDR3 is TGTGCCAGCAAAATAGCGGGAGGGTTCGAGCAGTACTTC. Amino acid sequence: CASKIAGGFEQYF. Variable domain in full (rest from reference TRBV28 and TRBJ2-7): DVKVTQSSRYLVKRTGEKVFLECVQDMDHENMFWYRQDPGLGLRLIYFSYDVKMKEKGDIPEGYSVSREKKERFSLILESASTNQTSMYLCASKIAGGFEQYFGPGTRLTVT.

The CDR3 DNA reads TGTGCCAGCAGCTTTGGCCCAGGGCTGAGCTCCTACGAGCAGTACTTC. Its translation: CASSFGPGLSSYEQYF. The gene calls are TRBV12-1 and TRBJ2-5; the table's D call TRBD1 went unverified against the DNA. The end of the DNA aligns better with TRBJ2-7, so the J call may be wrong. TRBV12-1 represents a pseudogene. The CDR3 spans 16 residues.

The rearrangement joins TRBV29-1 to TRBJ2-3; 13 positions agree with TRBD2. The CDR3 is 16 amino acids. The trim removed 5 bases at V and 5 bases at J, leaving 10 bases unmatched. The germline CDR1 and CDR2 sequences are SQVTM and ANQGSEA. The CDR3 nucleotides are TGCAGCGTTCGACAACTAGCGGGGGGGCTTGAAGATACGCAGTATTTT. This sequence encodes CSVRQLAGGLEDTQYF.

J is TRBJ2-4 and V is TRBV30; 10 bases align to TRBD2. V was pared by 1 base and J by 9 bases, with 6 bases of the junction left unmatched. Germline CDR1 GTSNPN, CDR2 SVGIG (reference sequence). The CDR3 loop spans 14 amino acids. The CDR3 is CAWSGTSGVGIQYF. The DNA of the CDR3 is TGTGCCTGGAGTGGAACTAGCGGGGTCGGCATTCAGTACTTC.

The rearrangement uses TRBV27 and TRBJ2-1, with TRBD2 matching over 8 bases. The length of the CDR3 is 16 residues. The V gene's germline CDR1 is MNHEY and CDR2 SMNVEV (reference sequence). V gave up 5 bases and J gave up 4 bases; unmatched junction bases: 10. DNA for the CDR3: TGTGCCAGCAGTCCCCTACTAGCGGAACTTTACAATGAGCAGTTCTTC. Its protein product is CASSPLLAELYNEQFF.

V usage is TRBV29-1 and J usage is TRBJ1-2; 9 bases align to TRBD1. Germline loops: CDR1 SQVTM, CDR2 ANQGSEA. CDR3 length: 13 amino acids. V gave up 6 bases and J gave up 2 bases; unmatched junction bases: 4. The CDR3 region is CSVGTGSNYGYTF. In DNA form, the CDR3 reads TGCAGCGTCGGGACAGGGAGCAACTATGGCTACACCTTC.

In nucleotides, the CDR3 is TGTGCCAGCAGCTTAGTAGGGGGGAGCTCCTACAATGAGCAGTTCTTC. Residues: CASSLVGGSSYNEQFF. The V and J genes are TRBV7-2 and TRBJ2-1, with D perhaps TRBD1 or TRBD2 (6 bases each). The CDR3 sequence is 16 residues long. V lost 1 base and J lost 0, with 10 bases in between. Germline V CDR1 and CDR2: SGHTA, FQGNSA.

The chain is built from TRBV30 and TRBJ2-7; perhaps D is TRBD1 or TRBD2 (7 bases each). Germline CDR1 is GTSNPN and CDR2 is SVGIG (reference sequence). The V gene lost 1 base and the J gene lost 2 bases, with 15 bases spanning the gap. The CDR3 runs to 15 residues. In nucleotides, the CDR3 is TGTGCCTGGAGTGCCCCCAGGGGGGGAACCTACGAGCAGTACTTC. Protein product: CAWSAPRGGTYEQYF.